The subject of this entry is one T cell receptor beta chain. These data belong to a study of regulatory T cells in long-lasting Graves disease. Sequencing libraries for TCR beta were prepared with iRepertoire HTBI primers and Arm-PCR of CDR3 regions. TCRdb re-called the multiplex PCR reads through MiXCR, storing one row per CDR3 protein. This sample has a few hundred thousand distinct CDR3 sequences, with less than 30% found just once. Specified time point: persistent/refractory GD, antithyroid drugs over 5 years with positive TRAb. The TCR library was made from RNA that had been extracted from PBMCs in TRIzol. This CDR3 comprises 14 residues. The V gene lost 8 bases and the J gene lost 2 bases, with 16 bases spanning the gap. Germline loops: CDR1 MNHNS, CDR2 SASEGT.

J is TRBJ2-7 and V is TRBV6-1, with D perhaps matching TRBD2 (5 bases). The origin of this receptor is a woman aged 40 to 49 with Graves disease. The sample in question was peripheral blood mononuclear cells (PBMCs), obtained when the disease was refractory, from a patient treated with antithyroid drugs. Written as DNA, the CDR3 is TGTGCCAGCTCTAGGAGGCTAGCCCCCTACGAGCAGTACTTC. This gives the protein CASSRRLAPYEQYF.